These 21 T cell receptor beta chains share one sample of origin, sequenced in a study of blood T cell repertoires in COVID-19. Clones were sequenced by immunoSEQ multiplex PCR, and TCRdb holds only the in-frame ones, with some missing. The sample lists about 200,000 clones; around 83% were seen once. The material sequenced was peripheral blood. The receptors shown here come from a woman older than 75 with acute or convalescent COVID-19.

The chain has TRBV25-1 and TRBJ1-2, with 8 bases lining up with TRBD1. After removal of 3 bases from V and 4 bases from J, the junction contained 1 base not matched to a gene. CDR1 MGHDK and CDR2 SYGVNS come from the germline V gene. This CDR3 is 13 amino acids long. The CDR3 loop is CASSETGVYGYTF. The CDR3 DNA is TGTGCCAGCAGTGAGACAGGGGTCTATGGCTACACCTTC.

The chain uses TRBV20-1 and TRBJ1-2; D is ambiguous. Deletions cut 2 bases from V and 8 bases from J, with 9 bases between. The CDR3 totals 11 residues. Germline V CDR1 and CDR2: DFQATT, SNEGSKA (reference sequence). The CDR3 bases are TGCAGTGCTAGACAACAACAGGGCTACACCTTC. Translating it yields CSARQQQGYTF.

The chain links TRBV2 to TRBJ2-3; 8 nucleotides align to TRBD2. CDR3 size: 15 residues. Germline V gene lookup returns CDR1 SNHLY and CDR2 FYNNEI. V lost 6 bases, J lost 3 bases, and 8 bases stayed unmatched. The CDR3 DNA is TGTGCCAGCAGGGTTTTAAGCGGGAGAACAGATACGCAGTATTTT. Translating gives CASRVLSGRTDTQYF.

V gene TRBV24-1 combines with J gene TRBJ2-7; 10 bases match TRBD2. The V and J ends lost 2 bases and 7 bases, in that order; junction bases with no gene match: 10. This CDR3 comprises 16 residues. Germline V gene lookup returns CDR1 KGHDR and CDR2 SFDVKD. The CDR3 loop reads CATSDSRASGSNEQYF. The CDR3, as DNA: TGTGCCACCAGTGATTCTAGGGCTAGCGGGAGTAATGAGCAGTACTTC.

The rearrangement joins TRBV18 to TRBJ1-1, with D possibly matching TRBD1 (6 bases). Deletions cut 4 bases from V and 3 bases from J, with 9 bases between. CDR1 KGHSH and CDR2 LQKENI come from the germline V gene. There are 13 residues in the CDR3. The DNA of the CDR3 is TGTGCCAGCTCACAGGGGGTAGACACTGAAGCTTTCTTT. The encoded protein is CASSQGVDTEAFF.

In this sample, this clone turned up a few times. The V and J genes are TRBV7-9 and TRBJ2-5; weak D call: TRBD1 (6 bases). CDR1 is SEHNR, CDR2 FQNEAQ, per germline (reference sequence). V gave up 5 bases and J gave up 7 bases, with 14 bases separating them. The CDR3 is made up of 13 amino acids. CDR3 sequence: CASSPGDSGTQYF. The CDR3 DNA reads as TGTGCCAGCAGCCCAGGGGATTCAGGGACCCAGTACTTC.

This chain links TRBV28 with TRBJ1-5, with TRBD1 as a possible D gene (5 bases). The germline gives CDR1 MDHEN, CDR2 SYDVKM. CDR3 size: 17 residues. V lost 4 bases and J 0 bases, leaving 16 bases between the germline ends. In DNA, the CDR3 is TGTGCCAGCAGTTGGGGCTTAAGCGAGTTTAGCAATCAGCCCCAGCATTTT. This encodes CASSWGLSEFSNQPQHF. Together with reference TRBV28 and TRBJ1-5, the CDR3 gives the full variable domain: DVKVTQSSRYLVKRTGEKVFLECVQDMDHENMFWYRQDPGLGLRLIYFSYDVKMKEKGDIPEGYSVSREKKERFSLILESASTNQTSMYLCASSWGLSEFSNQPQHFGDGTRLSIL.

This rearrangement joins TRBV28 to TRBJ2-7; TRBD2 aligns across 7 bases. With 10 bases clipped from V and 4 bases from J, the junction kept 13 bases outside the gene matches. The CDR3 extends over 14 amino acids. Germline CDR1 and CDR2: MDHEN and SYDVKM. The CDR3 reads CATRGAGELYEQYF. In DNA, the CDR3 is TGTGCCACCCGAGGGGCGGGAGAACTTTACGAGCAGTACTTC.

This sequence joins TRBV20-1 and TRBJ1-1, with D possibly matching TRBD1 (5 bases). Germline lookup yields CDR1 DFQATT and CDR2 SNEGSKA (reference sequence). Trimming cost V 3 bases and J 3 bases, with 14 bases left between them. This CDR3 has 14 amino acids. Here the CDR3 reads CSASHPGWDTEAFF. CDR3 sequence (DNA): TGCAGTGCTAGTCATCCAGGGTGGGACACTGAAGCTTTCTTT.

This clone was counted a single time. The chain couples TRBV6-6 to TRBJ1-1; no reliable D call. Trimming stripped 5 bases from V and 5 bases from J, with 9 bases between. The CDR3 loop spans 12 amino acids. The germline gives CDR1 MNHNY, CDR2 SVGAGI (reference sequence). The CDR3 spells CASSEQKTEAFF. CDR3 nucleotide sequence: TGTGCCAGCAGTGAGCAAAAGACTGAAGCTTTCTTT.

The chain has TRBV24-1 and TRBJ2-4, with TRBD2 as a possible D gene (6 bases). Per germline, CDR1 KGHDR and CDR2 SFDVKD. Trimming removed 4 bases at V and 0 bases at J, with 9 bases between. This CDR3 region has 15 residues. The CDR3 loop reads CATSDGTPAKNIQYF. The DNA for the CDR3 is TGTGCCACCAGTGACGGGACTCCAGCCAAAAACATTCAGTACTTC.

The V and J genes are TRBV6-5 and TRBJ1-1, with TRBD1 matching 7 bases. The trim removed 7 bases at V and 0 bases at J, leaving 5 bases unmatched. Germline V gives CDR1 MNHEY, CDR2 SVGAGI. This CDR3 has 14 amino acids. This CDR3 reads CASNTGDMNTEAFF. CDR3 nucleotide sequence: TGTGCCAGCAACACAGGGGATATGAACACTGAAGCTTTCTTT.

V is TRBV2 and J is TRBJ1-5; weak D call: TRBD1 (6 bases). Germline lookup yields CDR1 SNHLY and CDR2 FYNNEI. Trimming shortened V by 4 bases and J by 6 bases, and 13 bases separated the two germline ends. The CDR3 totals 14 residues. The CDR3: CASSGGTFRQPQHF. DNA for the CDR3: TGTGCCAGCAGTGGTGGGACATTCCGTCAGCCCCAGCATTTT. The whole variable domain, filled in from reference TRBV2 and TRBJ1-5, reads EPEVTQTPSHQVTQMGQEVILRCVPISNHLYFYWYRQILGQKVEFLVSFYNNEISEKSEIFDDQFSVERPDGSNFTLKIRSTKLEDSAMYFCASSGGTFRQPQHFGDGTRLSIL.

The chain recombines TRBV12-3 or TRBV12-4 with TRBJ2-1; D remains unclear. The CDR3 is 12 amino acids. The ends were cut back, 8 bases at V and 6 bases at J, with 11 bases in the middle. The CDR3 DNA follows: TGTGCCAGCTGGCGAGGTGGCAATGAGCAGTTCTTC. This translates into CASWRGGNEQFF.

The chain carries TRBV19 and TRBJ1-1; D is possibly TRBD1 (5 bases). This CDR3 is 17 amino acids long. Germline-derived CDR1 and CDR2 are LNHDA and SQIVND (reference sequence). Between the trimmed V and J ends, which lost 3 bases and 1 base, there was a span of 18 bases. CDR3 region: CASSIGLGVLRNTEAFF. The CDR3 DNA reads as TGTGCCAGTAGTATTGGTTTAGGGGTCCTTAGGAACACTGAAGCTTTCTTT. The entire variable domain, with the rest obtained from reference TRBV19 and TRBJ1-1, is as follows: DGGITQSPKYLFRKEGQNVTLSCEQNLNHDAMYWYRQDPGQGLRLIYYSQIVNDFQKGDIAEGYSVSREKKESFPLTVTSAQKNPTAFYLCASSIGLGVLRNTEAFFGQGTRLTVV.

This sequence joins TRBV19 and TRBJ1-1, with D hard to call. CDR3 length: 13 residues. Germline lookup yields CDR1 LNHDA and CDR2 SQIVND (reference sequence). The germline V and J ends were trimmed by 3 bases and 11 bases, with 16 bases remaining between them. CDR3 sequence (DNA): TGTGCCAGTAGTATCCTGGGTACCCCGAGGGCTTTCTTT. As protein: CASSILGTPRAFF. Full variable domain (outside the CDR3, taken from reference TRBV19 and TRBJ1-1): DGGITQSPKYLFRKEGQNVTLSCEQNLNHDAMYWYRQDPGQGLRLIYYSQIVNDFQKGDIAEGYSVSREKKESFPLTVTSAQKNPTAFYLCASSILGTPRAFFGQGTRLTVV.

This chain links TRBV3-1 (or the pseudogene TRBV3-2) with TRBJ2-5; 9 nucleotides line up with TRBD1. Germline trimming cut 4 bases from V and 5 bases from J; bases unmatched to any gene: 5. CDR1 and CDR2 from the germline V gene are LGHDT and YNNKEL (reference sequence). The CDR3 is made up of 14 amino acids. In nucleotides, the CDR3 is TGTGCCAGCAGCCCGGGACAGGGTTCGGAGACCCAGTACTTC. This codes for CASSPGQGSETQYF.

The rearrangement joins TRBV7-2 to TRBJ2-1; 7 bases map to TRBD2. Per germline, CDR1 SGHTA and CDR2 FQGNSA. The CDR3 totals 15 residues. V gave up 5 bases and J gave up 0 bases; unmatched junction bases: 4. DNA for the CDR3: TGTGCCAGCAGCCCTTCTAGCGGCTCCTACAATGAGCAGTTCTTC. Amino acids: CASSPSSGSYNEQFF.

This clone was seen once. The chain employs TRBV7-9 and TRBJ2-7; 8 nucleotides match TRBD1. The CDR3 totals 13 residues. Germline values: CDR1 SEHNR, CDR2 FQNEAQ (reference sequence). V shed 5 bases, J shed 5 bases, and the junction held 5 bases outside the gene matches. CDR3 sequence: CASSPRTGNEQYF. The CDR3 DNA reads TGTGCCAGCAGCCCCAGGACAGGGAACGAGCAGTACTTC.

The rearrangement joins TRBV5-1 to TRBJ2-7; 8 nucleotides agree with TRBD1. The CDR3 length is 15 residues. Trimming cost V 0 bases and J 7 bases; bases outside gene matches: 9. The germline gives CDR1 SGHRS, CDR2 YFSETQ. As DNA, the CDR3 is TGCGCCAGCAGCTTGGTTGGACAGGGTATTGATGAGCAGTACTTC. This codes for CASSLVGQGIDEQYF.

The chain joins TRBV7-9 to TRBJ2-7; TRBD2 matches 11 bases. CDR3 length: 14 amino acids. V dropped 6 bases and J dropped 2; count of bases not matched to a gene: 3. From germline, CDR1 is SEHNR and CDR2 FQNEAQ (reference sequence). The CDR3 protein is CASRGTSGPYEQYF. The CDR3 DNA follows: TGTGCCAGCAGAGGGACTAGCGGCCCCTACGAGCAGTACTTC.